The 12 T cell receptor beta chains given below trace back to one sample, sequenced in a study of Graves' ophthalmopathy and Graves' hyperthyroidism. RNA served as the template for amplifying TCR beta CDR3 regions. First-round RT-PCR used HTBI primers; second-round multiplex PCR followed. MiXCR, applied by TCRdb to the multiplex PCR reads, yields one record per CDR3 protein. The data show more than 300,000 distinct CDR3 sequences, 17% seen once. Material for sequencing was peripheral blood. These receptors all stem from an adult woman with stable Graves' hyperthyroidism.

The chain combines TRBV20-1 with TRBJ1-1; D not certain. The CDR3 covers 12 residues. V was cut by 0 bases and J by 4 bases, with 6 bases left in between. In germline, CDR1 is DFQATT, CDR2 SNEGSKA (reference sequence). CDR3 sequence reads: CSARDLGTEAFF. DNA of the CDR3: TGCAGTGCTAGAGATTTAGGCACTGAAGCTTTCTTT.

This chain connects TRBV6-1 to TRBJ1-1; D gene uncertain. Germline V gene sequence: CDR1 MNHNS, CDR2 SASEGT. Trimming left V 7 bases short and J 0 bases short, with 12 bases between. This CDR3 contains 14 residues. The CDR3 DNA reads TGTGCCAGCATAAACGGATACATGAACACTGAAGCTTTCTTT. Translation: CASINGYMNTEAFF.

This clonotype was counted many times. The rearrangement links TRBV4-3 to TRBJ1-2; a weak D match, TRBD1 (5 bases). The CDR3 sequence is 16 residues long. CDR1 is LGHNA, CDR2 YSLEER, per germline. V lost 0 bases and J 4 bases, leaving 15 bases between the germline ends. CDR3 sequence: CASSQDHAREAYGYTF. The CDR3, as DNA: TGCGCCAGCAGCCAAGATCATGCCAGGGAGGCCTATGGCTACACCTTC.

At least ten counts were recorded for this clonotype. The V and J genes are TRBV28 and TRBJ2-5; 10 nucleotides line up with TRBD2. The CDR3 consists of 15 residues. The germline CDR1 and CDR2 sequences are MDHEN and SYDVKM. The trim removed 5 bases at V and 3 bases at J, leaving 6 bases unmatched. The CDR3 here is CASSLSGRRKETQYF. CDR3 coding DNA: TGTGCCAGCAGTCTTAGCGGGAGGAGGAAAGAGACCCAGTACTTC.

The table lists this clonotype with many counts. The rearrangement joins TRBV2 to TRBJ1-2, with no clear D. Germline-derived CDR1 and CDR2 are SNHLY and FYNNEI. CDR3 length: 13 residues. V lost 3 bases and J lost 4, with 9 bases in between. The CDR3 nucleotides are TGTGCCAGCAGTGACCCATGGGTCTATGGCTACACCTTC. This gives the protein CASSDPWVYGYTF.

This clonotype was picked up many times. The J gene is TRBJ2-7, the V gene TRBV7-6; D ambiguous. Germline loops: CDR1 SGHVS, CDR2 FNYEAQ. With 0 bases removed from V and 7 bases from J, the gap between germline ends came to 16 bases. CDR3 length: 15 amino acids. The CDR3 DNA sequence: TGTGCCAGCAGCTTAGCCTCGGACGGTCCAAGAGAGCAGTACTTC. Translating gives CASSLASDGPREQYF.

This clonotype has a handful of counts. The V call is TRBV28, the J call TRBJ1-2; no clear D. The CDR3 runs to 12 residues. V lost 11 bases and J lost 5, with 15 bases in between. Per the germline V gene, CDR1 is MDHEN and CDR2 is SYDVKM. As DNA, the CDR3 is TGTGCCGGAGGACGTAACCGATATGGCTACACCTTC. Translation: CAGGRNRYGYTF.

In this sample, this clonotype turned up many times. This chain links TRBV6-2 or TRBV6-3 with TRBJ2-3; D unresolved. This CDR3 comprises 18 residues. CDR1 and CDR2 from the germline V gene are MNHEY and SVGEGT. Trimming shortened V by 0 bases and J by 5 bases, and 21 bases separated the two germline ends. The CDR3 nucleotides are TGTGCCAGCAGTTACTCGGCCCCGGACGGTTTTATGGTAGATACGCAGTATTTT. Protein sequence: CASSYSAPDGFMVDTQYF.

As DNA, the CDR3 is TGTGCCAGCAGCCAAGAGCGCGGGGACCTCTACGAGCAGTACTTC. Amino acid sequence: CASSQERGDLYEQYF. V gene TRBV3-1 combines with J gene TRBJ2-7; D is possibly TRBD2 (6 bases). CDR1 and CDR2 (germline): LGHDT, YNNKEL (reference sequence). Trimming shortened V by 0 bases and J by 3 bases, and 12 bases separated the two germline ends. CDR3 length: 15 residues.

The chain employs TRBV27 and TRBJ1-1, with D possibly being TRBD1 (5 bases). Germline V CDR1 and CDR2: MNHEY, SMNVEV (reference sequence). This CDR3 spans 17 amino acids. V lost 8 bases, J lost 0 bases, and 22 bases lay in between. The DNA for the CDR3 is TGTGCCAGCGGGGAGAACGGGGCCCGGTCCCTGAACACTGAAGCTTTCTTT. Protein: CASGENGARSLNTEAFF.

This clonotype was seen repeatedly, ten times or more. The J gene is TRBJ2-7, the V gene TRBV7-9; no clear D. The CDR3 has 13 residues. Germline V CDR1 and CDR2: SEHNR, FQNEAQ (reference sequence). Trimming took 0 bases from V and 3 from J, leaving 6 bases between them. The CDR3 DNA reads as TGTGCCAGCAGCTTAGCGCAGCGCTACGAGCAGTACTTC. Protein: CASSLAQRYEQYF.

The J gene is TRBJ1-2, the V gene TRBV6-1; 9 bases are shared with TRBD1. CDR1 MNHNS and CDR2 SASEGT come from the germline V gene. This CDR3 is built from 16 residues. V gave up 2 bases and J gave up 4 bases; unmatched junction bases: 8. The CDR3 coding sequence is TGTGCCAGCAGTGAAAGGGGGGACAGGGCCGGCTATGGCTACACCTTC. Translating gives CASSERGDRAGYGYTF.